Listed below are T cell receptor beta chains from one sample, sequenced in a study of blood T cells in healthy people across ages. MiXCR was run by TCRdb on the 5' RACE reads, yielding one entry per CDR3 protein. The repertoire has hundreds of thousands of distinct CDR3 sequences, roughly 64% of them found once; the top ten carry 20% to 25%. Sequencing was carried out using blood. These receptors were collected from a man in his thirties or forties in good health. The CDR3 runs from the conserved cysteine through the conserved F or W. D genes are given only for firm matches. Part of the rows lack a size; the others show once, few, many or a class for expanded clones.

d_gene	abundance	j_gene	v_gene	CDR3nt	CDR3aa
TRBD2	few	TRBJ2-1	TRBV7-2	TGTGCCAGCAGCCGCCCGCGGAGAACTAGCGGGAGTTCCTACAATGAGCAGTTCTTC	CASSRPRRTSGSSYNEQFF
-	-	TRBJ1-1	TRBV4-1	TGCGCCAGCAGCGTCCGACTAGCGGTCAACCGGGCAAGACTGAACACTGAAGCTTTCTTT	CASSVRLAVNRARLNTEAFF
TRBD2	-	TRBJ2-2	TRBV20-1	TGCAGTGCTAGAGAAGCGGGAGTGGGCGGGGAGCTGTTTTTT	CSAREAGVGGELFF
-	-	TRBJ1-4	TRBV6-2/TRBV6-3	TGTGCCACCGTGGGACTCACTTCTGAAAAACTGTTTTTT	CATVGLTSEKLFF
-	-	TRBJ1-2	TRBV29-1	TGCAGCGTTGAAGGAGTTTACGATGGGACCTATGGCTACACCTTC	CSVEGVYDGTYGYTF
-	many	TRBJ2-5	TRBV7-2	TGTGCTAGCAGCTTAGGTTACGGGGAGACCCAGTACTTC	CASSLGYGETQYF
-	-	TRBJ1-2	TRBV27	TGTGCCAGCAGTTTCCTGGTAACCAATGGCTACACCTTC	CASSFLVTNGYTF
-	-	TRBJ2-1	TRBV12-5	TGTGCTAGTGGTTTGGTGTCTATTGAGCAGTTCTTC	CASGLVSIEQFF
-	-	TRBJ2-3	TRBV29-1	TGCAGCGTGGGACGTGGGAAAAGCACAGATACGCAGTATTTT	CSVGRGKSTDTQYF
-	-	TRBJ2-3	TRBV18	TGTGCCAGCTCACCACGATTCACAGATACGCAGTATTTT	CASSPRFTDTQYF
-	-	TRBJ2-3	TRBV7-2	TGTGCCAGCAGCTTAGACTCAAGACTAGGCACCACAGATACGCAGTATTTT	CASSLDSRLGTTDTQYF
TRBD1	-	TRBJ2-5	TRBV7-2	TGTGCCAGCAGCTACTCAAAGGACAGGGGAGAGACCCAGTACTTC	CASSYSKDRGETQYF
-	once	TRBJ2-1	TRBV9	TGTGCCAGCAGCGCCGGGGAATACAATGAGCAGTTCTTC	CASSAGEYNEQFF
-	-	TRBJ2-7	TRBV6-2/TRBV6-3	TGTGCCAGCAGCCCCGTAACTTCCTACGAGCAGTACTTC	CASSPVTSYEQYF
-	-	TRBJ2-3	TRBV12-3/TRBV12-4	TGTGCCAGCAATAGCGGCAACACAGATACGCAGTATTTT	CASNSGNTDTQYF
-	-	TRBJ2-7	TRBV2	TGTGCCAGCAGTGCTGGCAGGGTAGGGGCCTACGAGCAGTACTTC	CASSAGRVGAYEQYF
TRBD1	-	TRBJ1-5	TRBV19	TGTGCCAGTAAGGGGGGACAGGGTGGAAACCAGCCCCAGCATTTT	CASKGGQGGNQPQHF
-	few	TRBJ2-1	TRBV9	TGTGCCAGCAGCGTTGGGGACTCGAGTCGTGAGCAGTTCTTC	CASSVGDSSREQFF
TRBD2	many	TRBJ2-5	TRBV20-1	TGCAGTGCTAGTAAAGTGGAGCTAGCGGGGACAGAGACCCAGTACTTC	CSASKVELAGTETQYF
-	-	TRBJ1-6	TRBV7-2	TGTGCCAGCAGCTCGGGTCCGGGAGACGGGAATTCACCCCTCCACTTT	CASSSGPGDGNSPLHF
-	few	TRBJ2-7	TRBV29-1	TGCAGCGTTGTCAGGCCAGGCAAGTACGAGCAGTACTTC	CSVVRPGKYEQYF
-	-	TRBJ2-5	TRBV2	TGTGCCAGCAGGGCCTCGGCGGCGGAGACCCAGTACTTC	CASRASAAETQYF
TRBD1	-	TRBJ2-3	TRBV9	TGTGCCAGCAGCGCGGGGGACAGGTACACAGATACGCAGTATTTT	CASSAGDRYTDTQYF
-	-	TRBJ2-7	TRBV6-1	TGTGCCAGCAGTGAAATATTGGACAGAACCTACGAGCAGTACTTC	CASSEILDRTYEQYF
TRBD1	-	TRBJ2-7	TRBV29-1	TGCAGCGTTGTGGGGGAGACAGGGGTAGGCGAGCAGTACTTC	CSVVGETGVGEQYF
TRBD1	-	TRBJ1-1	TRBV5-1	TGCGCCAGCAGCACGACCCGGGGACAGTCAAACTTTATGAACACTGAAGCTTTCTTT	CASSTTRGQSNFMNTEAFF
-	few	TRBJ2-1	TRBV12-3/TRBV12-4	TGTGCCAGCAGTTTAGCGCTTGAGCAGTTCTTC	CASSLALEQFF
-	many	TRBJ2-7	TRBV7-9	TGTGCCAGCAGCCTTACTTCCTACGAGCAGTACTTC	CASSLTSYEQYF
-	-	TRBJ2-1	TRBV27	TGTGCCAGCAGTTCCCGCCTCGAGTTCGGGGAGCAGTTCTTC	CASSSRLEFGEQFF
TRBD1	-	TRBJ1-2	TRBV20-1	TGCAGTGCTAGTCGGACAGGGGGCGGCGGCTACACCTTC	CSASRTGGGGYTF
-	few	TRBJ2-1	TRBV2	TGTGCCAGCAGTTTCCACCTCTCGCGTCTTCATCCTGAGCAGTTCTTC	CASSFHLSRLHPEQFF
TRBD2	few	TRBJ2-7	TRBV7-9	TGTGCCAGCAGCTCCGGGACTAGCGATGGCTACGAGCAGTACTTC	CASSSGTSDGYEQYF
-	-	TRBJ1-2	TRBV28	TGTGCCAGCAGTAAGGGCACCTATGGCTACACCTTC	CASSKGTYGYTF
-	-	TRBJ2-7	TRBV6-2/TRBV6-3	TGTGCCAGCATTCAATACGGGACGGCACGGCAGTACTTC	CASIQYGTARQYF
-	-	TRBJ2-7	TRBV11-1	TGTGCCAGCAGGGGAGAGGTTCCCTACGAGCAGTACTTC	CASRGEVPYEQYF
-	-	TRBJ2-1	TRBV20-1	TGCAGTGCTAGTGGGGAGATCGGAGTGAATGAGCAGTTCTTC	CSASGEIGVNEQFF
-	-	TRBJ1-6	TRBV6-1	TGTGCCAGCAGTGACCGTTTCGGGAGCTCCTATAATTCACCCCTCCACTTT	CASSDRFGSSYNSPLHF
-	-	TRBJ1-6	TRBV12-3/TRBV12-4	TGTGCCAGCAGTTTTATTCTCGCAGACGACAGATCAACACGGCGCCGTAATTCACCCCTCCACTTT	CASSFILADDRSTRRRNSPLHF
TRBD2	-	TRBJ2-7	TRBV10-3	TGTGCCATCAGTTCTCTAGCGGGACATGGGTACGAGCAGTACTTC	CAISSLAGHGYEQYF
TRBD2	many	TRBJ2-1	TRBV4-3	TGCGCCAGCAGCCGCCTGGGACTAGTAAATGAGCAGTTCTTC	CASSRLGLVNEQFF
-	once	TRBJ2-6	TRBV5-1	TGCGCCAGCAGCTTCGCGGATGGTGGGGCCAACGTCCTGACTTTC	CASSFADGGANVLTF
-	few	TRBJ1-5	TRBV20-1	TGCAGTGCTAGTGGTGGCAGTATCAATCAGCCCCAGCATTTT	CSASGGSINQPQHF
-	-	TRBJ2-6	TRBV4-2	TGTGCCAGCAGCCAGGCTTCAGATACAGCTTCTGGGGCCAACGTCCTGACTTTC	CASSQASDTASGANVLTF
-	-	TRBJ1-1	TRBV11-2	TGTGCCAGCAGCTTACTGGCGGGAGAAGCTTTCTTT	CASSLLAGEAFF
TRBD1	few	TRBJ2-7	TRBV20-1	TGCAGTGCTAGAGTCCTGGACAGGGTTAATTCCTACGAGCAGTACTTC	CSARVLDRVNSYEQYF
TRBD2	-	TRBJ2-5	TRBV25-1	TGTGCCAGCAGTGGACTAGCGGGGGGGACAGAGACCCAGTACTTC	CASSGLAGGTETQYF
-	once	TRBJ2-3	TRBV10-1	TGCGCCAGCAGTGATGGGCAACGCGATACGCAGTATTTT	CASSDGQRDTQYF
-	-	TRBJ2-1	TRBV14	TGTGCCAGCAGCCAATCCGGGTTCAATGAGCAGTTCTTC	CASSQSGFNEQFF
TRBD1	once	TRBJ1-2	TRBV2	TGTGCCAGCAGTGTTAGCCCCGGGACAGCCTATGGCTACACCTTC	CASSVSPGTAYGYTF
TRBD1	-	TRBJ1-2	TRBV20-1	TGCAGTGCTATTATGCGGGACAGTGACTATGGCTACACCTTC	CSAIMRDSDYGYTF
-	-	TRBJ2-1	TRBV10-3	TGTGCTACTCAGACCGAATTGGGATCCTACAATGAGCAGTTCTTC	CATQTELGSYNEQFF